This T cell receptor beta chain was captured by sequencing in a study of blood T cell repertoires in COVID-19. Germline assignment: CDR1 SGHDT and CDR2 YYEEEE. This CDR3 has 17 amino acids. Deletions cut 3 bases from V and 1 base from J, with 17 bases between. Per the original methods: Reference gene primers were amplified, and this amplification served to estimate nucleated cell counts. Sequencing was performed with immunoSEQ multiplex PCR; in TCRdb, only in-frame clones are kept and a portion is missing. The D gene and trimming were derived from the DNA, and the V and J assignments and clone size from that table. The table shows about 140,000 clones, with about 85% occurring only once.

The chain combines TRBV5-6 with TRBJ2-1; no firm D call. This sequence was found in a human donor in a cohort sampled during active COVID-19. The specimen was peripheral blood. The DNA of the CDR3 is TGTGCCAGCAGCTCCGACTTACCCTTCCAATCCTACAATGAGCAGTTCTTC. Amino acids: CASSSDLPFQSYNEQFF.